The 9 T cell receptor beta chains in this list originate from one sample, sequenced in a study of T cells expressing NK-cell markers (dated by TCRdb to 2020 to 2022). Library preparation used 5' RACE. Reads for this sample came from an Illumina HiSeq 2000. Based on TCRdb reprocessing of the reads, there is one entry per CDR3 protein sequence, and DNA is missing. The sample's records list some 120,000 distinct CDR3 sequences. Of the sample, roughly 18% falls within the top ten clones. The source material was blood T cells: a sorted CD56 or NKG2C T cell subset, CD4+ or CD8+ T cells, or bulk PBMC T cells (not recorded which). The receptors were gathered from a woman aged 18-69 years in good health.

The chain employs TRBV5-1 and TRBJ1-2; TCRdb returns TRBD1, unconfirmable since there is no DNA. The CDR3 is 16 amino acids. Germline lookup yields CDR1 SGHRS and CDR2 YFSETQ. CDR3 protein: CASSLAGLGADYGYTF.

The chain uses TRBV7-3 and TRBJ2-3; the TCRdb D gene call, TRBD2, has no DNA to confirm it. The CDR3 consists of 17 residues. CDR1 and CDR2 (germline): SGHTA, FQGTGA. The CDR3 sequence: CASSSLLRTSGTDTQYF.

The rearrangement links TRBV29-1 to TRBJ1-1; TCRdb selects TRBD1, and the lack of DNA leaves this call unchecked. CDR1 and CDR2 from the germline V gene are SQVTM and ANQGSEA. The CDR3 sequence is 11 residues long. CDR3 residues: CSVVPVAEAFF.

The genes are TRBV28 and TRBJ1-2. Germline V gene sequence: CDR1 MDHEN, CDR2 SYDVKM. The CDR3 has 16 amino acids. The CDR3 reads CASSSHRRGLDYGYTF.

The chain combines TRBV9 with TRBJ2-3; TCRdb returns TRBD1, unconfirmable since there is no DNA. CDR3 length: 16 residues. The V gene's germline CDR1 is SGDLS and CDR2 YYNGEE. The CDR3 protein is CASSSGPGGSTDTQYF. The full variable domain, rest sourced from reference TRBV9 and TRBJ2-3, is DSGVTQTPKHLITATGQRVTLRCSPRSGDLSVYWYQQSLDQGLQFLIQYYNGEERAKGNILERFSAQQFPDLHSELNLSSLELGDSALYFCASSSGPGGSTDTQYFGPGTRLTVL.

The rearrangement uses TRBV30 and TRBJ2-1; the D call of TRBD2 rests on TCRdb alone, since no DNA is present to check it. CDR1 is GTSNPN and CDR2 is SVGIG in the germline V gene (reference sequence). This CDR3 region has 13 residues. Here the CDR3 reads CASPGLADNEQFF.

V gene TRBV7-6 combines with J gene TRBJ2-5. The CDR3 has 14 amino acids. CDR1 and CDR2 from the germline V gene are SGHVS and FNYEAQ. The CDR3 loop is CASSLYGVDETQYF.

The chain is built from TRBV7-7 and TRBJ2-5; TCRdb lists TRBD1, though no DNA is available to test this call. The CDR3 is 15 amino acids. Germline CDR1 reads SSHAT; CDR2 reads FNYEAQ (reference sequence). CDR3 residues: CASSLRQGPQETQYF. The full variable domain, its missing parts supplied by reference TRBV7-7 and TRBJ2-5, is GAGVSQSPRYKVTKRGQDVTLRCDPISSHATLYWYQQALGQGPEFLTYFNYEAQPDKSGLPSDRFSAERPEGSISTLTIQRTEQRDSAMYRCASSLRQGPQETQYFGPGTRLLVL.

V usage is TRBV5-4 and J usage is TRBJ2-1; the D gene TCRdb calls, TRBD1, cannot be checked with no DNA. The germline CDR1 and CDR2 sequences are SGHNT and YYREEE (reference sequence). The CDR3 spans 12 residues. The CDR3 spells CASSTGDNEQFF.